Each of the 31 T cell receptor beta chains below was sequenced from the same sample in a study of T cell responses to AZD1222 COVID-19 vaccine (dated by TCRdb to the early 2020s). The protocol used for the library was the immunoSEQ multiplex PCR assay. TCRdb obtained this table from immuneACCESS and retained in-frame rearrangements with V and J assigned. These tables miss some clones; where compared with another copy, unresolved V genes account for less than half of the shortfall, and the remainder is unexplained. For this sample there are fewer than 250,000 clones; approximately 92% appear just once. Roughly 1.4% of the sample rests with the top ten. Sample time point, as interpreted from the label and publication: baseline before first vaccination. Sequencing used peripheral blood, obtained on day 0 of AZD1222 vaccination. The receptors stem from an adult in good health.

CDR3 nucleotides: TGTGCCAGCAGTTCTCAGACAGGGGGCTGGGGCTACACCTTC. Its protein is CASSSQTGGWGYTF. The chain joins TRBV28 to TRBJ1-2; 10 bases agree with TRBD1. After removal of 4 bases from V and 8 bases from J, the junction contained 7 bases not matched to a gene. This CDR3 spans 14 amino acids. Germline V gives CDR1 MDHEN, CDR2 SYDVKM.

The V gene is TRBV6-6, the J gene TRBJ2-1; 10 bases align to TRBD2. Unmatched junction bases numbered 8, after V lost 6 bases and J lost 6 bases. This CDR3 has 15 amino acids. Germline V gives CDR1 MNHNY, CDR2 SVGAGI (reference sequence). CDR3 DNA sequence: TGTGCCAGCAGCGGGCGGACTAGCGGATCCAATGAGCAGTTCTTC. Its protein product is CASSGRTSGSNEQFF.

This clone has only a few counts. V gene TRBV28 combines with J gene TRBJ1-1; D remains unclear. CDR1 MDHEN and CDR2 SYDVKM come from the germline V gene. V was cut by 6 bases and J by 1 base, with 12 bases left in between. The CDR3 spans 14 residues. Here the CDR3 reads CASRPPARNTEAFF. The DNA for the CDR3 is TGTGCCAGCAGACCCCCTGCCAGGAACACTGAAGCTTTCTTT.

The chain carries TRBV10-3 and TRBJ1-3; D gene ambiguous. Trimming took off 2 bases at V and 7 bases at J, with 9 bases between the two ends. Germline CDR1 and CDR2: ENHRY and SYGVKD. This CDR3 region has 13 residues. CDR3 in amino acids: CAISEGSGNTIYF. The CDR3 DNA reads TGTGCCATCAGTGAGGGAAGTGGGAACACCATATATTTT.

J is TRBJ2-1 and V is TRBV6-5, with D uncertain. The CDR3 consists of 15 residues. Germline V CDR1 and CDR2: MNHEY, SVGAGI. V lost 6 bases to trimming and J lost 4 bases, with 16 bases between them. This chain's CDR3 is CASRPPVAGYNEQFF. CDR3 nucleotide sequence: TGTGCCAGCAGACCCCCCGTCGCCGGATACAATGAGCAGTTCTTC.

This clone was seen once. The CDR3 sequence is CASSVGEAVGYTF. DNA of the CDR3: TGTGCCAGCAGCGTAGGAGAGGCCGTCGGGTACACCTTC. The chain recombines TRBV9 with TRBJ1-2, with D hard to call. This CDR3 is 13 amino acids long. Germline-derived CDR1 and CDR2 are SGDLS and YYNGEE. Trimming pared 0 bases from V and 11 bases from J, leaving 14 bases between.

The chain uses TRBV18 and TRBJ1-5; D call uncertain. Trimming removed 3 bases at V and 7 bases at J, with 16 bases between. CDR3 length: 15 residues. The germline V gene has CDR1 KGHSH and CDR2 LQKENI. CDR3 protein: CASSPPGKLGQPQHF. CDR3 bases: TGTGCCAGCTCACCGCCGGGGAAACTCGGCCAGCCCCAGCATTTT.

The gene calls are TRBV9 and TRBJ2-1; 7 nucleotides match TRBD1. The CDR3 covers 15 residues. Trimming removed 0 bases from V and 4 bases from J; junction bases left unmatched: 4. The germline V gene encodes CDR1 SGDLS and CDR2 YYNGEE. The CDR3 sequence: CASSVEGARYNEQFF. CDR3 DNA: TGTGCCAGCAGCGTAGAGGGGGCTCGGTACAATGAGCAGTTCTTC.

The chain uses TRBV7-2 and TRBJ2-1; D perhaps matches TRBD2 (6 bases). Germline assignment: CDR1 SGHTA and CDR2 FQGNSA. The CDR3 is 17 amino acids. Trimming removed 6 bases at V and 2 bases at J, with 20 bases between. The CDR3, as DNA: TGTGCCAGCAGGAACCCCGGAGGGGACGGCACCTACAATGAGCAGTTCTTC. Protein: CASRNPGGDGTYNEQFF.

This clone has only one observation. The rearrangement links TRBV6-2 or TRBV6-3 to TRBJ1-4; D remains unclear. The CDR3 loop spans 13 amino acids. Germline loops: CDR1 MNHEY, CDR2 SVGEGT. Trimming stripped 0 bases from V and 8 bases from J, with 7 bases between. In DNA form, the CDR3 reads TGTGCCAGCAGTTACTCGGTCTGGGAAAAACTGTTTTTT. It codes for CASSYSVWEKLFF.

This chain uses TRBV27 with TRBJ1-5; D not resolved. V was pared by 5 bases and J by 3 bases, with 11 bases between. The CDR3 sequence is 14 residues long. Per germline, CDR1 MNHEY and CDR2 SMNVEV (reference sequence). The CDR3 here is CASSRVGYNQPQHF. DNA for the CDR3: TGTGCCAGCAGTAGGGTTGGGTACAATCAGCCCCAGCATTTT.

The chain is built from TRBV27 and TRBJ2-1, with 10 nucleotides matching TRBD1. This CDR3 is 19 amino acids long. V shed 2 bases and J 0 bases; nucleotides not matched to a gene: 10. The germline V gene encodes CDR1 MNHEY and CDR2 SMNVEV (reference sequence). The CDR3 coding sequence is TGTGCCAGCAGTTTAGGGGACAGGGGCCCTAGGAGCTCCTACAATGAGCAGTTCTTC. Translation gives CASSLGDRGPRSSYNEQFF.

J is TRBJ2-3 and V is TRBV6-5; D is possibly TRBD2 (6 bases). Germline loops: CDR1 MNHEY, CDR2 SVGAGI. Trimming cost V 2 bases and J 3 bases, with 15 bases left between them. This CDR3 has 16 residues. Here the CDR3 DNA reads TGTGCCAGCAGTTACGGGGGAGGATTCCAAACAGATACGCAGTATTTT. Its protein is CASSYGGGFQTDTQYF.

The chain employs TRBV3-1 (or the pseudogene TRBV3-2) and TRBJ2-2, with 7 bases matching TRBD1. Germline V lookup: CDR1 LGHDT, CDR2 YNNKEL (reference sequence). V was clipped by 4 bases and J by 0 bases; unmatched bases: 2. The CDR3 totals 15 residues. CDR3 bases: TGTGCCAGCAGCCGGGGGACAGCGAACACCGGGGAGCTGTTTTTT. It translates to CASSRGTANTGELFF.

The CDR3 DNA follows: TGTGCCAGTGGCACTAATGAAAAACTGTTTTTT. This encodes CASGTNEKLFF. J is TRBJ1-4 and V is TRBV19; unclear D gene. The germline CDR1 and CDR2 sequences are LNHDA and SQIVND (reference sequence). The ends were cut back, 8 bases at V and 2 bases at J, with 3 bases in the middle. CDR3 length: 11 residues.

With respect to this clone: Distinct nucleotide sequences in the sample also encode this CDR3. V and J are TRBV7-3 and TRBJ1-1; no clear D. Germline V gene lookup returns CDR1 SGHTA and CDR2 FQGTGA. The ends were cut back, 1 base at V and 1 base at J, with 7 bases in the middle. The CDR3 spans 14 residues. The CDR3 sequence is CASSLRGANTEAFF. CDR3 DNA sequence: TGTGCCAGCAGCTTAAGAGGAGCGAACACTGAAGCTTTCTTT.

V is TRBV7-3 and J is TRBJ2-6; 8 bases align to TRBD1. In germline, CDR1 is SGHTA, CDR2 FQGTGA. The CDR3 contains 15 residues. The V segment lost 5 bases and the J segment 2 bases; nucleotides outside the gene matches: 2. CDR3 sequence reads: CASSKTGAGANVLTF. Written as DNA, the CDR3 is TGTGCCAGCAGCAAGACAGGGGCTGGGGCCAACGTCCTGACTTTC.

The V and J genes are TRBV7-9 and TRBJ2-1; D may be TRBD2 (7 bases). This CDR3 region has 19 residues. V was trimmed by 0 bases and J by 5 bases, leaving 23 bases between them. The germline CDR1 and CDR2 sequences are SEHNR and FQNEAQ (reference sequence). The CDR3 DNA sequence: TGTGCCAGCAGCTTAGCGGTTTTGAAGGGGGGGCCCTTTAACAATGAGCAGTTCTTC. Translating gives CASSLAVLKGGPFNNEQFF.

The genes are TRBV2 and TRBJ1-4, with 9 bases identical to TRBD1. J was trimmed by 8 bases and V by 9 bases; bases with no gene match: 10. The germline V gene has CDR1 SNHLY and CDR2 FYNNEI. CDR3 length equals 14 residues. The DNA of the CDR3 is TGTGCCAGTAGAGATAGGACAGGGGAAGAAAAACTGTTTTTT. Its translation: CASRDRTGEEKLFF.

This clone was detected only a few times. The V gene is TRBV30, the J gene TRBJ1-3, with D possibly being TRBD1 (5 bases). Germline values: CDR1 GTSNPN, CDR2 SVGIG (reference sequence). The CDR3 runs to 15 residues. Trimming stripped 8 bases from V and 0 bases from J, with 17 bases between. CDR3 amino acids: CASRGRTGSGNTIYF. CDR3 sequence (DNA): TGTGCCAGCCGAGGAAGAACAGGCTCTGGAAACACCATATATTTT.

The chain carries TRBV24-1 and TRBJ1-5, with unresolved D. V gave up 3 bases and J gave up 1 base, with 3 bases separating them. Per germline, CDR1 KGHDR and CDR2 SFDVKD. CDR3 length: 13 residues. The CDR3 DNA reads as TGTGCCACCAGTGATAACAGCAATCAGCCCCAGCATTTT. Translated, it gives CATSDNSNQPQHF.

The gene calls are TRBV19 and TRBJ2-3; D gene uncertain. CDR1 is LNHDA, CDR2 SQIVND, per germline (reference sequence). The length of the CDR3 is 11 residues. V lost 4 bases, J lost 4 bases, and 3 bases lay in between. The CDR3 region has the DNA TGTGCCAGTAGTACATCAGATACGCAGTATTTT. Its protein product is CASSTSDTQYF. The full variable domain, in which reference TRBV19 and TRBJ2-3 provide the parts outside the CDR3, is DGGITQSPKYLFRKEGQNVTLSCEQNLNHDAMYWYRQDPGQGLRLIYYSQIVNDFQKGDIAEGYSVSREKKESFPLTVTSAQKNPTAFYLCASSTSDTQYFGPGTRLTVL.

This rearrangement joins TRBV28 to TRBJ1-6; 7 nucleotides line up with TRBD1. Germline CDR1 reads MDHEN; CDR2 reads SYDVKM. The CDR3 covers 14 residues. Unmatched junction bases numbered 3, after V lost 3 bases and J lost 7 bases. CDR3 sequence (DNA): TGTGCCAGCAGTTTGGGACAGAGAAATTCACCCCTCCACTTT. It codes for CASSLGQRNSPLHF.

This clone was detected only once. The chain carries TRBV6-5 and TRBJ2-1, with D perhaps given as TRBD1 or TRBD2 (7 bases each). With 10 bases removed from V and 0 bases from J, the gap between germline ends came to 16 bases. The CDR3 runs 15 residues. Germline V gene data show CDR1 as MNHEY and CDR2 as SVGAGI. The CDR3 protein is CATCQGGRSYNEQFF. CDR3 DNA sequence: TGTGCCACCTGCCAGGGGGGGCGCTCCTACAATGAGCAGTTCTTC.

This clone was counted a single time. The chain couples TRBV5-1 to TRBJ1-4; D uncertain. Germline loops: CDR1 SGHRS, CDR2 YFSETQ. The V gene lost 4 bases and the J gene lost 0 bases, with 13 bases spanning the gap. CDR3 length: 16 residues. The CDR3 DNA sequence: TGCGCCAGCAGCCCAAACGGGAGGGCAACTAATGAAAAACTGTTTTTT. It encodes CASSPNGRATNEKLFF.

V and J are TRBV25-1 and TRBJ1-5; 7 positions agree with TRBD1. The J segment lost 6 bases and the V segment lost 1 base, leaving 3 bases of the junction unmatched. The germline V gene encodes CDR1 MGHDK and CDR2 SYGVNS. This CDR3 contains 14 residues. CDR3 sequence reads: CASSESTGRQPQHF. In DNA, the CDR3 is TGTGCCAGCAGTGAATCGACAGGGCGTCAGCCCCAGCATTTT. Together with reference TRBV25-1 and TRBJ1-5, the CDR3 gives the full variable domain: EADIYQTPRYLVIGTGKKITLECSQTMGHDKMYWYQQDPGMELHLIHYSYGVNSTEKGDLSSESTVSRIRTEHFPLTLESARPSHTSQYLCASSESTGRQPQHFGDGTRLSIL.

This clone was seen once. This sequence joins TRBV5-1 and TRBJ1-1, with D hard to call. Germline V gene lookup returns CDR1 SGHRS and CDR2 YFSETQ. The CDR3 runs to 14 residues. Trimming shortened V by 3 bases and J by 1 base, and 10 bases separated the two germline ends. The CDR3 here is CASSSKRGNTEAFF. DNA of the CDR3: TGCGCCAGCAGCTCTAAGAGAGGGAACACTGAAGCTTTCTTT.

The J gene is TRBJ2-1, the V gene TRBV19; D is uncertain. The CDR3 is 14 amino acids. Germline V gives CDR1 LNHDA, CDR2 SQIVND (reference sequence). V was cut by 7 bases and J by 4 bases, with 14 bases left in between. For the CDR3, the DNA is TGTGCCAGTACAAGGGATCTTAATTACAATGAGCAGTTCTTC. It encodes CASTRDLNYNEQFF.

The CDR3 sequence is CASRRPGQGVDGYTF. DNA for the CDR3: TGTGCCAGCAGACGACCAGGGCAGGGGGTTGACGGCTACACCTTC. The chain combines TRBV6-5 with TRBJ1-2, with 7 positions matching TRBD1. Germline trimming cut 6 bases from V and 8 bases from J; bases unmatched to any gene: 15. Germline V lookup: CDR1 MNHEY, CDR2 SVGAGI. This CDR3 has 15 residues.

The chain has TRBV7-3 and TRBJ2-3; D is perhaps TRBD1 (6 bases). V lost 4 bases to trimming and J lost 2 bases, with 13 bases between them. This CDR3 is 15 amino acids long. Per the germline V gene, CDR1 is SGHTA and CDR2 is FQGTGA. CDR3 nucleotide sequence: TGTGCCAGCAGCTCTGCCGGGACAAACACAGATACGCAGTATTTT. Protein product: CASSSAGTNTDTQYF.

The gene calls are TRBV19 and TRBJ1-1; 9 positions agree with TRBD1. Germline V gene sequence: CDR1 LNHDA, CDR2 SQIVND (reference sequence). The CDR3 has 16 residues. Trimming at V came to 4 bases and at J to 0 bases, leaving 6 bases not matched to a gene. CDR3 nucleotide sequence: TGTGCCAGTAGTAATTACAGGGGGCGGTTGAACACTGAAGCTTTCTTT. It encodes CASSNYRGRLNTEAFF.